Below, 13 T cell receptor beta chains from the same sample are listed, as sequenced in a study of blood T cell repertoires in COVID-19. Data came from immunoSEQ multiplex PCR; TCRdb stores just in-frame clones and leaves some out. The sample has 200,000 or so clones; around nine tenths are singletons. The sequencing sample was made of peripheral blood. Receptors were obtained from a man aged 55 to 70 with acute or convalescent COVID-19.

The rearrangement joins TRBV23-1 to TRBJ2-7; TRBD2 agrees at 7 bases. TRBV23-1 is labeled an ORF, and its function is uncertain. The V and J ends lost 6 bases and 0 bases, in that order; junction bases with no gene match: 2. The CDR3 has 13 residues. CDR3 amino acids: CASRRGSSYEQYF. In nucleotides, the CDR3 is TGCGCCAGCAGGCGGGGGTCCTCCTACGAGCAGTACTTC.

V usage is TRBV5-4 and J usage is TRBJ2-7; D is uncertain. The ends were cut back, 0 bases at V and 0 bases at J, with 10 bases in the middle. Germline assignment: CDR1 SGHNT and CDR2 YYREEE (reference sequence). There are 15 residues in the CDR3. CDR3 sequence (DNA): TGTGCCAGCAGCTTGGGACTTTTAGGCTCCTACGAGCAGTACTTC. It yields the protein CASSLGLLGSYEQYF.

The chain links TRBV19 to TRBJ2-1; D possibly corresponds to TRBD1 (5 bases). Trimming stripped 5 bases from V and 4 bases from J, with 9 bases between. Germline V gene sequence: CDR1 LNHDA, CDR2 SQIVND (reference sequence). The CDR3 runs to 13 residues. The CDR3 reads CASSPGSYNEQFF. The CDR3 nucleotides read TGTGCCAGTAGTCCAGGGTCTTACAATGAGCAGTTCTTC.

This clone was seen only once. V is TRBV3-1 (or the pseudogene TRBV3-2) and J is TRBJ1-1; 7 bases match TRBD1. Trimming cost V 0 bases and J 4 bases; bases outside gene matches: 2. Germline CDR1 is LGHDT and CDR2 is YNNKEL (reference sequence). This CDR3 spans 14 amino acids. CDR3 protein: CASSQETGRTEAFF. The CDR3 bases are TGTGCCAGCAGCCAAGAGACAGGGCGCACTGAAGCTTTCTTT.

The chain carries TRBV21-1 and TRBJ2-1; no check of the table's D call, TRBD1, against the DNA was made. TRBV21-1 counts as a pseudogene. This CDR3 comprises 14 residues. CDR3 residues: CASSKGADYNEQFF. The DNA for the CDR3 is TGTGCCAGCAGCAAAGGGGCAGACTACAATGAGCAGTTCTTC.

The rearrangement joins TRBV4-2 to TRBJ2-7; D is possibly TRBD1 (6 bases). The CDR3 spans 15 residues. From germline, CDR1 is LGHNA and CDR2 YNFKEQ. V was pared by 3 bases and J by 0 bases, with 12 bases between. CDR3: CASSQRQDNSYEQYF. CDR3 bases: TGTGCCAGCAGCCAGCGACAGGATAACTCCTACGAGCAGTACTTC.

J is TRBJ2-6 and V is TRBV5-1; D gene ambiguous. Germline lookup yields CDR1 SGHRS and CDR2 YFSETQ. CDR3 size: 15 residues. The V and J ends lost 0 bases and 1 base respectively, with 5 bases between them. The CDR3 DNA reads TGCGCCAGCAGCTTGGGAACATCTGGGGCCAACGTCCTGACTTTC. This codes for CASSLGTSGANVLTF.

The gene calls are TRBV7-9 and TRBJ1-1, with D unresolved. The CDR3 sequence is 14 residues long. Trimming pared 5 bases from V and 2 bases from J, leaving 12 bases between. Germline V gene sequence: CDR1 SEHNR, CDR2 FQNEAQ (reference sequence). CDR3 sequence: CASSLEPRNTEAFF. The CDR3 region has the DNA TGTGCCAGCAGCCTAGAGCCGAGAAACACTGAAGCTTTCTTT.

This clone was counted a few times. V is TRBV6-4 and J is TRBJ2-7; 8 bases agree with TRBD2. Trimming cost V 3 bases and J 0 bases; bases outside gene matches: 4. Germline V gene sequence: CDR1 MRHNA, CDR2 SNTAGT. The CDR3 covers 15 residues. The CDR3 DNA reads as TGTGCCAGCAGTGAGGTAGCGGGGAGCTCCTACGAGCAGTACTTC. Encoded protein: CASSEVAGSSYEQYF.

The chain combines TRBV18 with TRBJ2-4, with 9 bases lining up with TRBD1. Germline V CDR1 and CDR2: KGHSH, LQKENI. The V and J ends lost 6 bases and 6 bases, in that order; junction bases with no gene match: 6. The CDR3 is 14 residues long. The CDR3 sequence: CASSQTGGGNIQYF. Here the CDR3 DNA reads TGTGCCAGCTCCCAAACAGGGGGCGGAAACATTCAGTACTTC.

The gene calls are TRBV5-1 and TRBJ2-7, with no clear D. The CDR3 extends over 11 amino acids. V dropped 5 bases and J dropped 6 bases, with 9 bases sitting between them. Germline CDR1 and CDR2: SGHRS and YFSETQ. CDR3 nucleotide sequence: TGCGCCAGCAGATTAGCCTCCGAGCAGTACTTC. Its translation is CASRLASEQYF.

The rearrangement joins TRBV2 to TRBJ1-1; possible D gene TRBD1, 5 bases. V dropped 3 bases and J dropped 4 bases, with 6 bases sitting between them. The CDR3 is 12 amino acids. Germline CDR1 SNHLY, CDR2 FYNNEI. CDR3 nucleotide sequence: TGTGCCAGCAGTGACCAGGGCACTGAAGCTTTCTTT. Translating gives CASSDQGTEAFF.

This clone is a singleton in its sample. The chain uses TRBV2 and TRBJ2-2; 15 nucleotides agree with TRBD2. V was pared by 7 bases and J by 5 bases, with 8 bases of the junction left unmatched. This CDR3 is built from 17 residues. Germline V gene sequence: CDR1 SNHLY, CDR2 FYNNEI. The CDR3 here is CASIPGLAGGMTGELFF. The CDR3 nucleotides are TGTGCCAGCATCCCCGGACTAGCGGGGGGGATGACCGGGGAGCTGTTTTTT.